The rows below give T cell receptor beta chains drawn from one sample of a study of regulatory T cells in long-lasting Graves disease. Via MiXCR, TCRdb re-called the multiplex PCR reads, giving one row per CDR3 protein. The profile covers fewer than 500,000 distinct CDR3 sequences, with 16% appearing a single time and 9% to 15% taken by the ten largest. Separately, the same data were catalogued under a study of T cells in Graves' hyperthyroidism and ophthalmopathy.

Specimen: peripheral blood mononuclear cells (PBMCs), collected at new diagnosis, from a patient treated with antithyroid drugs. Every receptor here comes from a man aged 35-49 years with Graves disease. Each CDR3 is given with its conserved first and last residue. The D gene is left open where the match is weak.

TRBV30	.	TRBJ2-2	CAWFPPGRHPGELFF
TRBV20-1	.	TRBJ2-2	CSARDPARTMNTGELFF
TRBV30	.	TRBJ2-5	CAWSRVGETQYF
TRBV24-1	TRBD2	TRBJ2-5	CATSEGGRGSGETQYF
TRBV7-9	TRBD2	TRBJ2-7	CASSPTSGSYEQYF
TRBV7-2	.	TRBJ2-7	CASSPTGQPLNYEQYF
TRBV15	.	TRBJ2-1	CATSRDLGYNEQFF
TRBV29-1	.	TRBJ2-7	CSVGHGTYEQYF
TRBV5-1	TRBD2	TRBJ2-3	CATHAGLSTDTQYF
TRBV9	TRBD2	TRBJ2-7	CASSESSGSTYEQYF
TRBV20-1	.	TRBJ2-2	CSAQKGGGNTGELFF
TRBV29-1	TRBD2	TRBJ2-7	CSVELRGGPVEQYF
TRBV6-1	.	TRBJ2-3	CASSPVSGRAKGVTQYF
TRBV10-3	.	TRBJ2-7	CAISESYGGGEQYF
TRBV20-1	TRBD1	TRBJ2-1	CSAPGQGHYNEQFF
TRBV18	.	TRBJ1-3	CASSPQNSGNTIYF
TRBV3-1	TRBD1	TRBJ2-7	CASSRGTGYYEQYF
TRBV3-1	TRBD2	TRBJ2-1	CASSQGTSGSAGEQFF
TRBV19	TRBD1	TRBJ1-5	CASRQDRGNNQPQHF
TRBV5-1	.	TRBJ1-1	CASSLERGPNTEAFF
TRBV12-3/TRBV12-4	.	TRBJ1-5	CASGSGPWPQHF
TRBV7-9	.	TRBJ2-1	CASSHDDRHNEQFF
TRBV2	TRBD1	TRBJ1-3	CASSRGGQGYTIYF
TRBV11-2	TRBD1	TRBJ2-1	CASSLDFRDSSYNEQFF
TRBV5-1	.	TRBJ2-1	CASSPPAGSSYSEQFF
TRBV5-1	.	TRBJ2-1	CASSLGVGFNEQFF
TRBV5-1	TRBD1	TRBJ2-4	CASSLALTGSRAKNIQYF
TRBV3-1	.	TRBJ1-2	CASNPGANYGYTF
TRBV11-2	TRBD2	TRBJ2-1	CASSPGGSGTSGSFDNEQFF
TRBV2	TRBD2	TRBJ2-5	CASSEAFTGGETQYF
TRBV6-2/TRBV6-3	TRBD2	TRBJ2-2	CASSEGTSGTNTGELFF
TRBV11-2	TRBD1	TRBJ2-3	CASSLVTGLSTDTQYF
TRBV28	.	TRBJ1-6	CASSIIRGGSYNSPLHF
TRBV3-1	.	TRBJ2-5	CASSHSVETQYF
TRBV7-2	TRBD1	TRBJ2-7	CASSKGQGAGGPYEQYF
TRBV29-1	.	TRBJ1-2	CSVMTNYGYTF
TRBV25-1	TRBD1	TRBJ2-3	CASTIQGKSTDTQYF
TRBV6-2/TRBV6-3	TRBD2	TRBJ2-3	CASSYSVRGVGTDTQYF
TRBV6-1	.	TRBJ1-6	CASSTSANSPLHF
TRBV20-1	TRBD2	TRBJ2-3	CSAERELTDTQYF
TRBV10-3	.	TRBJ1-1	CAIGGPGREANTEAFF
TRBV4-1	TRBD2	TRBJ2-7	CASSQGTSEVQYF